The 25 T cell receptor beta chains presented below share a single source sample, sequenced in a study of blood T cell repertoires in COVID-19. The repertoire was sequenced with immunoSEQ multiplex PCR; TCRdb's copy has only in-frame clones and lacks some. Of 250,000 or so clones listed, about 85% are singletons. The sequenced sample consisted of peripheral blood. The source is a man younger than 40 who had recovered from COVID-19.

This chain joins TRBV5-6 and TRBJ1-4; weak D call: TRBD1 (5 bases). The V gene's germline CDR1 is SGHDT and CDR2 YYEEEE. The CDR3 covers 16 residues. Trimming removed 1 base at V and 5 bases at J, with 15 bases between. The CDR3 protein is CASSLLGGKRNEKLFF. In nucleotides, the CDR3 is TGTGCCAGCAGCTTGTTGGGGGGGAAGAGAAATGAAAAACTGTTTTTT.

This clone was observed a handful of times. The chain couples TRBV7-9 to TRBJ2-7, with D unresolved. This CDR3 has 12 residues. Germline V CDR1 and CDR2: SEHNR, FQNEAQ (reference sequence). With 0 bases removed from V and 6 bases from J, the gap between germline ends came to 6 bases. CDR3 nucleotide sequence: TGTGCCAGCAGCTTAGCCGCAGGCGAGCAGTACGTC. Its protein product is CASSLAAGEQYV.

V and J are TRBV19 and TRBJ2-2, with D unresolved. Trimming removed 4 bases at V and 6 bases at J, with 6 bases between. Germline CDR1 and CDR2: LNHDA and SQIVND (reference sequence). The CDR3 spans 12 residues. The CDR3 sequence: CASSKLSGELFF. CDR3 nucleotides: TGTGCCAGTAGTAAGCTTTCCGGGGAGCTGTTTTTT.

The chain joins TRBV14 to TRBJ2-7; D is unresolved. Between the trimmed V and J ends, which lost 1 base and 3 bases, there was a span of 7 bases. This CDR3 contains 13 residues. Germline V lookup: CDR1 SGHDN, CDR2 FVKESK. The CDR3 sequence is CASSQGANYEQYF. CDR3 coding DNA: TGTGCCAGCAGCCAAGGGGCTAACTACGAGCAGTACTTC.

The V gene is TRBV7-2, the J gene TRBJ2-7; 7 bases agree with TRBD2. Germline values: CDR1 SGHTA, CDR2 FQGNSA. V shed 2 bases and J 0 bases; nucleotides not matched to a gene: 4. The length of the CDR3 is 15 residues. CDR3 protein: CASSLYAGDSYEQYF. CDR3 sequence (DNA): TGTGCCAGCAGCTTATACGCGGGAGACTCCTACGAGCAGTACTTC.

This clone was counted only a few times. This chain connects TRBV28 to TRBJ2-4; 8 nucleotides match TRBD1. The trim removed 4 bases at V and 10 bases at J, leaving 12 bases unmatched. Germline V gene sequence: CDR1 MDHEN, CDR2 SYDVKM. CDR3 length: 15 amino acids. The CDR3 DNA reads TGTGCCAGCAGTTACGGGACAGGAGGTCACGTAATTCAGTACTTC. Residues: CASSYGTGGHVIQYF.

V is TRBV11-2 and J is TRBJ1-1; D not certain. The V gene's germline CDR1 is SGHAT and CDR2 FQNNGV. The CDR3 has 13 residues. With 4 bases removed from V and 3 bases from J, the gap between germline ends came to 9 bases. The CDR3 is CASSSGRDTEAFF. The DNA of the CDR3 is TGTGCCAGCAGCTCGGGAAGGGACACTGAAGCTTTCTTT.

The chain carries TRBV7-9 and TRBJ2-7; tentative D call: TRBD2 (5 bases). Germline V lookup: CDR1 SEHNR, CDR2 FQNEAQ (reference sequence). The CDR3 runs 13 residues. Trimming stripped 2 bases from V and 6 bases from J, with 11 bases between. The CDR3 region is CASSLSGLGEQYV. The CDR3 bases are TGTGCCAGCAGCTTATCAGGACTTGGCGAGCAGTACGTC.

CDR3 DNA: TGTGCCAGCAGCCAAGGACAGATTCGGGACTATGGCTACACCTTC. Its protein product is CASSQGQIRDYGYTF. V usage is TRBV7-2 and J usage is TRBJ1-2, with a possible D match to TRBD1 (6 bases). Germline CDR1 is SGHTA and CDR2 is FQGNSA. There are 15 residues in the CDR3. V gave up 5 bases and J gave up 3 bases, with 16 bases separating them. Full variable domain (rest looked up from reference TRBV7-2 and TRBJ1-2): GAGVSQSPSNKVTEKGKDVELRCDPISGHTALYWYRQSLGQGLEFLIYFQGNSAPDKSGLPSDRFSAERTGGSVSTLTIQRTQQEDSAVYLCASSQGQIRDYGYTFGSGTRLTVV.

This sequence joins TRBV25-1 and TRBJ1-4, with unresolved D. CDR3 length: 17 amino acids. Germline V lookup: CDR1 MGHDK, CDR2 SYGVNS. Trimming removed 0 bases at V and 8 bases at J, with 19 bases between. CDR3 in amino acids: CASSEYIRRGHGEKLFF. CDR3 DNA sequence: TGTGCCAGCAGTGAATATATTCGGCGGGGTCACGGGGAAAAACTGTTTTTT.

V gene TRBV19 combines with J gene TRBJ1-3; TRBD1 aligns across 9 bases. This CDR3 contains 17 residues. After removal of 3 bases from V and 4 bases from J, the junction contained 10 bases not matched to a gene. Germline CDR1 LNHDA, CDR2 SQIVND (reference sequence). CDR3 residues: CASSIVAGTGSGNTIYF. In DNA, the CDR3 is TGTGCCAGTAGTATTGTTGCCGGGACAGGGAGCGGAAACACCATATATTTT.

The chain is built from TRBV6-5 and TRBJ1-6; D is unclear. V was trimmed by 4 bases and J by 9 bases, leaving 13 bases between them. CDR3 length: 14 amino acids. Per germline, CDR1 MNHEY and CDR2 SVGAGI. The CDR3 region is CASSSTRFGSPLHF. DNA for the CDR3: TGTGCCAGCAGTTCAACTCGGTTCGGTTCACCCCTCCACTTT.

The V gene is TRBV6-5, the J gene TRBJ2-7; TRBD1 might be the D (6 bases). Germline CDR1 MNHEY, CDR2 SVGAGI. V lost 8 bases and J lost 4, with 9 bases in between. There are 11 residues in the CDR3. The CDR3, as DNA: TGTGCCAGCCGGACAGCATACGAGCAGTACTTC. It translates to CASRTAYEQYF.

This sequence joins TRBV5-5 and TRBJ1-2; the D gene is possibly TRBD1 (5 bases). V was pared by 2 bases and J by 5 bases, with 13 bases between. CDR1 and CDR2 from the germline V gene are SGHKS and YYEKEE (reference sequence). The CDR3 length is 14 residues. CDR3 amino acids: CASSLAGGDYGYTF. In DNA form, the CDR3 reads TGTGCCAGCAGCTTAGCCGGGGGGGATTATGGCTACACCTTC.

This clone was picked up a small number of times. The rearrangement links TRBV14 to TRBJ2-5; D possibly corresponds to TRBD1 (6 bases). Germline V gene lookup returns CDR1 SGHDN and CDR2 FVKESK. The V and J ends lost 4 bases and 5 bases respectively, with 11 bases between them. The CDR3 runs 13 residues. The CDR3 DNA reads TGTGCCAGCAGCCGCGACAGGTTGGAGACCCAGTACTTC. Translated, it gives CASSRDRLETQYF.

The V and J genes are TRBV6-5 and TRBJ1-3; D gene ambiguous. This CDR3 contains 14 residues. Germline V gene sequence: CDR1 MNHEY, CDR2 SVGAGI. The V end was cut by 10 bases, the J end by 0 bases, with 13 bases between. DNA for the CDR3: TGTGCCACAAGAACAGACCACTCTGGAAACACCATATATTTT. Its protein is CATRTDHSGNTIYF.

The chain carries TRBV19 and TRBJ1-1, with D maybe TRBD1 (6 bases). CDR1 LNHDA and CDR2 SQIVND come from the germline V gene (reference sequence). The CDR3 runs to 13 residues. V was clipped by 5 bases and J by 8 bases, with 15 bases between them. Written as DNA, the CDR3 is TGTGCCAGTAGTTATGACAGGAAGGCCGAAGCTTTCTTT. Translating it yields CASSYDRKAEAFF.

The chain employs TRBV11-2 and TRBJ2-1, with 8 bases matching TRBD2. The CDR3 is 13 residues long. Trimming cost V 1 base and J 8 bases; bases outside gene matches: 1. Germline values: CDR1 SGHAT, CDR2 FQNNGV. The CDR3 nucleotides are TGTGCCAGCAGCTTAGGGACTAGCTATGAGCAGTTCTTC. It yields the protein CASSLGTSYEQFF.

The rearrangement uses TRBV10-1 and TRBJ2-3, with TRBD1 matching over 10 bases. With V trimmed by 6 bases and J by 1 base, 4 bases remained unmatched. Germline V gene lookup returns CDR1 WNHNN and CDR2 SYGVQD (reference sequence). The CDR3 has 15 amino acids. DNA of the CDR3: TGCGCCAGCAGCACCGGGACAGGGGGCACAGATACGCAGTATTTT. This encodes CASSTGTGGTDTQYF.

The chain couples TRBV7-2 to TRBJ2-3; perhaps TRBD2 as D (6 bases). Trimming cost V 0 bases and J 12 bases, with 19 bases left between them. From germline, CDR1 is SGHTA and CDR2 FQGNSA. This CDR3 contains 15 residues. CDR3 in DNA: TGTGCCAGCAGCTTAGCAGTTCGAAGCGGGCCCCCTCAGTATTTT. It yields the protein CASSLAVRSGPPQYF.

This chain links TRBV12-5 with TRBJ2-3; a weak D match, TRBD2 (5 bases). Germline CDR1 is LGHNT and CDR2 is FRNRAP. The CDR3 covers 14 residues. Trimming left V 9 bases short and J 0 bases short, with 13 bases between. The CDR3 spells CASSAAGSTDTQYF. The CDR3 nucleotides read TGTGCTAGCTCAGCGGCGGGTAGCACAGATACGCAGTATTTT.

This rearrangement joins TRBV7-3 to TRBJ1-1, with D perhaps TRBD1 (5 bases). CDR1 SGHTA and CDR2 FQGTGA come from the germline V gene. Trimming took 1 base from V and 6 from J, leaving 15 bases between them. This CDR3 region has 15 residues. Here the CDR3 DNA reads TGTGCCAGCAGCTTAAGTGCAGGGAAGGGCGCTGAAGCTTTCTTT. This sequence encodes CASSLSAGKGAEAFF.

The rearrangement joins TRBV7-8 to TRBJ1-1, with D perhaps TRBD1 (6 bases). The germline CDR1 and CDR2 sequences are SGHVS and FQNEAQ. The CDR3 has 15 residues. V was cut by 4 bases and J by 0 bases, with 12 bases left in between. CDR3 coding DNA: TGTGCCAGCAGCTCGGCCACAGGGATGAACACTGAAGCTTTCTTT. Translation: CASSSATGMNTEAFF.

The CDR3 reads CASSQGKRVREQFF. DNA for the CDR3: TGTGCCAGCAGCCAAGGGAAGCGGGTTCGTGAGCAGTTCTTC. The chain couples TRBV14 to TRBJ2-1; D might be TRBD2 (6 bases). Germline CDR1 reads SGHDN; CDR2 reads FVKESK. The length of the CDR3 is 14 residues. The V and J ends lost 1 base and 9 bases respectively, with 13 bases between them.

This rearrangement joins TRBV5-1 to TRBJ1-1, with D possibly matching TRBD1 (5 bases). Looked up from germline, CDR1 is SGHRS and CDR2 is YFSETQ. CDR3 length: 15 amino acids. With 0 bases removed from V and 2 bases from J, the gap between germline ends came to 11 bases. The DNA for the CDR3 is TGCGCCAGCAGCTTGGGGGCAGGGCCAAACACTGAAGCTTTCTTT. This encodes CASSLGAGPNTEAFF.